A selection of T cell receptor beta chains follows, all from one sample in a study of blood T cell repertoires in COVID-19. Clones were read by immunoSEQ multiplex PCR, and TCRdb kept only the in-frame ones, dropping some. The profile shows around 250,000 clones, approximately 90% of them singletons. Sequencing was done on a sample of PBMCs or T cells enriched from blood (not recorded which). The receptors originated from a woman younger than 45 who had recovered from COVID-19. Each CDR3 is given without its conserved first and last residue. The order of the fields is clone size, V gene, J gene, CDR3 protein. Expanded clones get a size class; other rows say once, few or many, or leave the size out.

.	TRBV3-1/TRBV3-2	TRBJ2-7	ASSPTMTSYEQY
.	TRBV4-1	TRBJ2-2	ASSQVTGVGTGELF
.	TRBV7-9	TRBJ2-7	ASSPTSESSYEQY
.	TRBV6-2/TRBV6-3	TRBJ1-2	ASSYRGTGRYGYT
.	TRBV7-9	TRBJ2-3	ASSSDRGADTQY
.	TRBV11-2	TRBJ2-7	ASSSSYEQY
.	TRBV4-1	TRBJ1-4	ASSRGQGTTNEKLF
.	TRBV7-3	TRBJ1-5	ASSRDRDQPQH
.	TRBV9	TRBJ2-3	ASSQGAEADTQY
.	TRBV19	TRBJ2-7	ASSEGLSAYEQY
once	TRBV7-9	TRBJ1-3	ASSPGRTGNTIY
once	TRBV11-2	TRBJ1-2	ASSSTGYGYT
.	TRBV4-2	TRBJ2-1	ASSQGRVNEQF
.	TRBV7-2	TRBJ1-2	ASSLDRAYGYT
once	TRBV29-1	TRBJ2-7	SVEGLSAPSSYEQY
.	TRBV11-2	TRBJ1-1	ASSSPTGGSEAF
.	TRBV4-3	TRBJ2-1	ASSPGRAYNEQF
once	TRBV27	TRBJ1-2	ASSLLPPTRDGYT
few	TRBV18	TRBJ1-1	ASSSQGLNTEAF
few	TRBV6-5	TRBJ1-2	ASRLRHGYGYT
.	TRBV4-3	TRBJ2-1	ASSLSGSSYNEQF
.	TRBV9	TRBJ1-3	ASSEGFGTYGNTIY